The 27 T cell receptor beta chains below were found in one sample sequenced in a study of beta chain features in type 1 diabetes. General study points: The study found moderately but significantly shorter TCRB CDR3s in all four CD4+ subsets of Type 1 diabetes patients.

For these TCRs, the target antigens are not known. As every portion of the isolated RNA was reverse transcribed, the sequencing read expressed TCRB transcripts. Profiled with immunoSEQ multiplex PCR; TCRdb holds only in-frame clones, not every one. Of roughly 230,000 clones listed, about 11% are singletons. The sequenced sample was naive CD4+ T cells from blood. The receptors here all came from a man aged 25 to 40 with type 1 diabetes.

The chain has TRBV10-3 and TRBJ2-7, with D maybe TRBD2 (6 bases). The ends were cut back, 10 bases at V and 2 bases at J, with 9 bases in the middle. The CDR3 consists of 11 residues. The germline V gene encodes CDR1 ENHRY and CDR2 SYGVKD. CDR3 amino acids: CATGGAYEQYF. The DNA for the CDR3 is TGTGCCACCGGGGGTGCCTACGAGCAGTACTTC.

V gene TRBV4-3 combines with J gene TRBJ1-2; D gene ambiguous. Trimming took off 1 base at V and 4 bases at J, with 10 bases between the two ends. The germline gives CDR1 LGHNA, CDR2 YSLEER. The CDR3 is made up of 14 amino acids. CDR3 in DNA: TGCGCCAGCAGCCAAGTGCCCCGCGGCTATGGCTACACCTTC. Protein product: CASSQVPRGYGYTF.

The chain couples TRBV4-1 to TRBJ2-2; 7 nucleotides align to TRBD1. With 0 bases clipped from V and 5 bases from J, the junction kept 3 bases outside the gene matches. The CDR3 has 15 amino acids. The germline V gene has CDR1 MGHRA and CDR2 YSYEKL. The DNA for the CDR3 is TGCGCCAGCAGCCAAGAGACACAGGGGACCGGGGAGCTGTTTTTT. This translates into CASSQETQGTGELFF.

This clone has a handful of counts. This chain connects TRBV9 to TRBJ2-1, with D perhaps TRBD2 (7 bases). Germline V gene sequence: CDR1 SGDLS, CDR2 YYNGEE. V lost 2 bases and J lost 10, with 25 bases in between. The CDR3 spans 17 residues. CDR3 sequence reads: CASSVGVVGGRFEEQFF. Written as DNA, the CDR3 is TGTGCCAGCAGCGTTGGGGTGGTCGGGGGGCGATTTGAGGAGCAGTTCTTC.

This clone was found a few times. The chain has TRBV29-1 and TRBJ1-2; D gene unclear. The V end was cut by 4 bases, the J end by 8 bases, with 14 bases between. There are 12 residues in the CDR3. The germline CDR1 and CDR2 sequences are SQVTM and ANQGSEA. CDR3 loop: CSVAKGAGGYTF. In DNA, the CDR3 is TGCAGCGTTGCCAAAGGAGCTGGGGGCTACACCTTC.

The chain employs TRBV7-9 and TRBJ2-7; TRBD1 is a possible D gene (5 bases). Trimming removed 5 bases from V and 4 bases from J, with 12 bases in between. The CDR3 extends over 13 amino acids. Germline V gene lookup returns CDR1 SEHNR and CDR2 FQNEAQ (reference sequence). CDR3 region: CASSPAAGYEQYF. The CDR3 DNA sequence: TGTGCCAGCAGCCCGGCGGCAGGGTACGAGCAGTACTTC.

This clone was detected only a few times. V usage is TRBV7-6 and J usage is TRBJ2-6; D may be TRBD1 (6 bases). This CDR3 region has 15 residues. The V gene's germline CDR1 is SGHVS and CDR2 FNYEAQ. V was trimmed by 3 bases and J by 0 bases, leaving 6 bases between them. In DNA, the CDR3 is TGTGCCAGCAGCTTGACAGGCTCTGGGGCCAACGTCCTGACTTTC. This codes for CASSLTGSGANVLTF.

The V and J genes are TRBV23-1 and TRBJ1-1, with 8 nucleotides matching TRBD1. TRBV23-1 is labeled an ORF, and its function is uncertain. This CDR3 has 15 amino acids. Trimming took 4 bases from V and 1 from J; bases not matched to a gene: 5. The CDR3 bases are TGCGCCAGCAGTCCCGGACAGGGAAAGAACACTGAAGCTTTCTTT. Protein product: CASSPGQGKNTEAFF.

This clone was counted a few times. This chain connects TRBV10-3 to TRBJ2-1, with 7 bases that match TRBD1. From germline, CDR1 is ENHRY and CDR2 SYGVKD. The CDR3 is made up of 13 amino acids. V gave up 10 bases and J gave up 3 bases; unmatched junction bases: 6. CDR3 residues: CANSGTDYNEQFF. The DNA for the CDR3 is TGTGCCAACTCCGGGACAGACTACAATGAGCAGTTCTTC.

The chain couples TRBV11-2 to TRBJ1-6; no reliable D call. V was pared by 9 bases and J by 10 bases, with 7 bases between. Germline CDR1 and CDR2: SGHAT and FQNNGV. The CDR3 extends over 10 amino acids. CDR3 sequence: CARPYSPLHF. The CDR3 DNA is TGTGCCAGACCCTACTCACCCCTCCACTTT.

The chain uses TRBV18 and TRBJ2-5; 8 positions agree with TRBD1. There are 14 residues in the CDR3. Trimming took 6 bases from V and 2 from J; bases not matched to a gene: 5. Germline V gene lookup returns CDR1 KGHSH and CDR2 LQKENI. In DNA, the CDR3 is TGTGCCAGCTCGCCGGACAGGGTACAAGAGACCCAGTACTTC. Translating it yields CASSPDRVQETQYF. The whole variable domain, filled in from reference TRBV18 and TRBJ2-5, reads NAGVMQNPRHLVRRRGQEARLRCSPMKGHSHVYWYRQLPEEGLKFMVYLQKENIIDESGMPKERFSAEFPKEGPSILRIQQVVRGDSAAYFCASSPDRVQETQYFGPGTRLLVL.

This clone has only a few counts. CDR3: CASSIVGADTQYF. The CDR3 nucleotides are TGCGCCAGCAGCATCGTAGGGGCAGATACGCAGTATTTT. The chain uses TRBV5-1 and TRBJ2-3, with TRBD1 as a possible D gene (5 bases). In germline, CDR1 is SGHRS, CDR2 YFSETQ. The CDR3 length is 13 residues. Trimming stripped 4 bases from V and 4 bases from J, with 10 bases between.

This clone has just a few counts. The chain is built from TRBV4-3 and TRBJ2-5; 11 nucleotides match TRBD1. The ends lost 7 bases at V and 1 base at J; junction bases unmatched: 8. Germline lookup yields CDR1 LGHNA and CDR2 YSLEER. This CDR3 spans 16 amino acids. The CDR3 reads CASNPAGTGGQETQYF. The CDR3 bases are TGCGCCAGCAACCCAGCCGGGACAGGGGGCCAAGAGACCCAGTACTTC.

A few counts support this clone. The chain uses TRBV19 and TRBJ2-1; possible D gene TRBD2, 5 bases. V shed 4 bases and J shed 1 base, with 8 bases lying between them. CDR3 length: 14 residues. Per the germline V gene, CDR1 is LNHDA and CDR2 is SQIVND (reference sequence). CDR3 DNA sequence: TGTGCCAGTAGTAGCGGGCCGTCCTACAATGAGCAGTTCTTC. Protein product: CASSSGPSYNEQFF.

The CDR3 bases are TGCGCCAGCAGCTCCTCCGGGACAGGGATCTACGAGCAGTACTTC. The encoded protein is CASSSSGTGIYEQYF. This sequence joins TRBV5-1 and TRBJ2-7; 9 bases are shared with TRBD1. CDR3 size: 15 residues. V trimming: 3 bases; J trimming: 3 bases; junction bases outside the gene matches: 7. Germline values: CDR1 SGHRS, CDR2 YFSETQ.

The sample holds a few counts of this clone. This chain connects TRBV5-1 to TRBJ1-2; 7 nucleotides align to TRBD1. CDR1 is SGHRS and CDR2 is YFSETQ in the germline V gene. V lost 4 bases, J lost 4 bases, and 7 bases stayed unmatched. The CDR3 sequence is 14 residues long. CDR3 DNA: TGCGCCAGCAGCATGGACAGGAAGGGCTATGGCTACACCTTC. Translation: CASSMDRKGYGYTF.

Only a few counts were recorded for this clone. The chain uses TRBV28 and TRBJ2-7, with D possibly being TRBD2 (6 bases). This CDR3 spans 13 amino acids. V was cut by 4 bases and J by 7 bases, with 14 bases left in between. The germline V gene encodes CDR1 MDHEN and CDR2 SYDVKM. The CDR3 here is CASSSGLAGEQYF. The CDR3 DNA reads TGTGCCAGCAGTTCCGGACTTGCGGGGGAGCAGTACTTC.

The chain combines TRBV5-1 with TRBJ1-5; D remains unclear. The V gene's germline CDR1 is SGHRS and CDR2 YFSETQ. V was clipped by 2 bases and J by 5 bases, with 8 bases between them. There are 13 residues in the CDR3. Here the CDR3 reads CASSLEGYQPQHF. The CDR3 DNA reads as TGCGCCAGCAGCTTAGAGGGATATCAGCCCCAGCATTTT.

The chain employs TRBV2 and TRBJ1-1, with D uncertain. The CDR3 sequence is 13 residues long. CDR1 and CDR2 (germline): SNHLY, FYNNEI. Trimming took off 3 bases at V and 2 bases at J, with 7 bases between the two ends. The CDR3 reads CASSENLNTEAFF. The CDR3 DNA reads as TGTGCCAGCAGTGAGAACCTAAACACTGAAGCTTTCTTT.

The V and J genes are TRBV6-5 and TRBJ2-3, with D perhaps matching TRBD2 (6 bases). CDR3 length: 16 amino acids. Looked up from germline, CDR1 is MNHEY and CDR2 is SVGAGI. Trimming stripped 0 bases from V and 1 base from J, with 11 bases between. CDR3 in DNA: TGTGCCAGCAGTTACTCATGGGCTAGCGGCACAGATACGCAGTATTTT. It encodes CASSYSWASGTDTQYF.

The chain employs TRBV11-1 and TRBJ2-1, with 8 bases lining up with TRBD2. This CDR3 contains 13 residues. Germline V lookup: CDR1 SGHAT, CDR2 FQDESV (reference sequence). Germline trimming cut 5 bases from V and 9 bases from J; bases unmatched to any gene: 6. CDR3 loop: CASSMGLVVEQFF. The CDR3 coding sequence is TGTGCCAGCAGCATGGGACTAGTTGTTGAGCAGTTCTTC. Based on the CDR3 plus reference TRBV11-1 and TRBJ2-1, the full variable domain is EAEVAQSPRYKITEKSQAVAFWCDPISGHATLYWYRQILGQGPELLVQFQDESVVDDSQLPKDRFSAERLKGVDSTLKIQPAELGDSAMYLCASSMGLVVEQFFGPGTRLTVL.

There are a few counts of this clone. In DNA form, the CDR3 reads TGTGCCTGGTCTAGTAGAGATACGCAGTATTTT. Protein sequence: CAWSSRDTQYF. This chain uses TRBV30 with TRBJ2-3; D ambiguous. This CDR3 has 11 residues. Trimming removed 5 bases from V and 5 bases from J, with 8 bases in between. Germline CDR1 and CDR2: GTSNPN and SVGIG (reference sequence).

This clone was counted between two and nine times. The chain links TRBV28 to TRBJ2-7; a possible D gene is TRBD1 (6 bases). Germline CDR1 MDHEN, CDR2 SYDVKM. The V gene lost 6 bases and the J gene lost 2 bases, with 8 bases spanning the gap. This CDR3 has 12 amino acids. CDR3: CASRQGPYEQYF. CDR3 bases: TGTGCCAGCAGACAGGGCCCCTACGAGCAGTACTTC.

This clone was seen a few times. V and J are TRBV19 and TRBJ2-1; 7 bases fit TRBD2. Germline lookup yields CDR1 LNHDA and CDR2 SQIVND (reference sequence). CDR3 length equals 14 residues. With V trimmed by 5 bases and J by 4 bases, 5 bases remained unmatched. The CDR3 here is CASSPGLTYNEQFF. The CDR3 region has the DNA TGTGCCAGTAGTCCGGGACTAACTTACAATGAGCAGTTCTTC.

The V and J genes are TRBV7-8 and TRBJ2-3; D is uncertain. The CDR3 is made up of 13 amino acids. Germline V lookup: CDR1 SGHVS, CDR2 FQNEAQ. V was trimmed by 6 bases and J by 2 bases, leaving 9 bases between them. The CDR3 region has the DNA TGTGCCAGCAGTCGGTTCTTCACAGATACGCAGTATTTT. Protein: CASSRFFTDTQYF.

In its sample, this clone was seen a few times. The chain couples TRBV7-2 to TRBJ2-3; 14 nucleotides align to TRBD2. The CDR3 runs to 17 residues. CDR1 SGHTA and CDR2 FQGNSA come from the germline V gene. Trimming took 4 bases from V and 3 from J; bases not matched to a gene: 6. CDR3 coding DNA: TGTGCCAGCAGCTCTCTCGGGACTAGCGGGGGAACAGATACGCAGTATTTT. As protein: CASSSLGTSGGTDTQYF.

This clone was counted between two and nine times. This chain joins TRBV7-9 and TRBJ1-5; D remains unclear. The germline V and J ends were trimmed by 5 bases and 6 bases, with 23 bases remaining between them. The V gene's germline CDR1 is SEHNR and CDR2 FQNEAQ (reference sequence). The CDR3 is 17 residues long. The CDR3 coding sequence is TGTGCCAGCAGCCCAGATGGCCCCACACGCCGCGGTCAGCCCCAGCATTTT. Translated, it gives CASSPDGPTRRGQPQHF.